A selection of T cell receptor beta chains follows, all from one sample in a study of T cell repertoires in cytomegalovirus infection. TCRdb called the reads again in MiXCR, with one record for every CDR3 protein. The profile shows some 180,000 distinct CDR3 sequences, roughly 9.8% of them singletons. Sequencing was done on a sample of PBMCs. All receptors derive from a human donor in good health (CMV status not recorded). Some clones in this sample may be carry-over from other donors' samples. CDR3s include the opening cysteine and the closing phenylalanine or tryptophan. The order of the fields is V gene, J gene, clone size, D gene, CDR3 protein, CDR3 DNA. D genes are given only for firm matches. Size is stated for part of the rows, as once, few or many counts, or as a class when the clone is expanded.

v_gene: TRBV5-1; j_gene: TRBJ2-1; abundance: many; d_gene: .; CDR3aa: CASAGPSYNEQFF; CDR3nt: TGCGCCAGTGCAGGTCCTTCCTACAATGAGCAGTTCTTC
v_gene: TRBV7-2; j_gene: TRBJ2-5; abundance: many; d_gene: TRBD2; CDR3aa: CASSLASGRETQYF; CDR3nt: TGTGCCAGCAGCTTGGCTAGCGGGAGAGAGACCCAGTACTTC
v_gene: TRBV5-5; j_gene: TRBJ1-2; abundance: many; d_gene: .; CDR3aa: CASSLRASYGYTF; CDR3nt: TGTGCCAGCAGCTTGCGGGCCTCCTATGGCTACACCTTC
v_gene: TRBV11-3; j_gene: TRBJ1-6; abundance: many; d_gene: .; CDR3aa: CASSPPRHYSYNSPLHF; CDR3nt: TGTGCCAGCAGCCCCCCCAGGCATTATAGCTATAATTCACCCCTCCACTTT
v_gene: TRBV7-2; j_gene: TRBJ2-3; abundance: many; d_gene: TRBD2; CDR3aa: CASSLGTSGTDTQYF; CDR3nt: TGTGCCAGCAGCTTAGGGACTAGCGGCACAGATACGCAGTATTTT
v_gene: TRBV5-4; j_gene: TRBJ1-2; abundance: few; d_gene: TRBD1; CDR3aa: CASSQRTGGLYGYTF; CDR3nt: TGTGCCAGCAGCCAAAGGACAGGGGGACTCTATGGCTACACCTTC
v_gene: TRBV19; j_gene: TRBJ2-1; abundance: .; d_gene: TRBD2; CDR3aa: CASSIPGGKRSSYNEQFF; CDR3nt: TGTGCCAGTAGTATCCCGGGGGGTAAGCGGTCCTCCTACAATGAGCAGTTCTTC
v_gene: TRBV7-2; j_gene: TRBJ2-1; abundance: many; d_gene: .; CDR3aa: CASSFVGFNEQFF; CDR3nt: TGTGCCAGCAGCTTTGTGGGGTTCAATGAGCAGTTCTTC
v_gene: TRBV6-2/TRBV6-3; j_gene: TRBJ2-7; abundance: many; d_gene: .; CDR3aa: CASSYPSGDSYEQYF; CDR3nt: TGTGCCAGCAGTTACCCGAGTGGGGACTCCTACGAGCAGTACTTC
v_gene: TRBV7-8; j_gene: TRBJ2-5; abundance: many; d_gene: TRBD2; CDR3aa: CASSFGLAGGETQYF; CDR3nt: TGTGCCAGCAGCTTTGGGCTAGCGGGGGGAGAGACCCAGTACTTC
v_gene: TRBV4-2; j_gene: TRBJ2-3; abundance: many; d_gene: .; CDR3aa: CASSPSKGGRWQYF; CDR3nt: TGTGCCAGCAGCCCGTCGAAGGGCGGACGATGGCAGTATTTT
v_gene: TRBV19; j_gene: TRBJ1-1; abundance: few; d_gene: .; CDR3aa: CASSPPTDNTEAFF; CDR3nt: TGTGCCAGTAGTCCACCGACAGACAACACTGAAGCTTTCTTT
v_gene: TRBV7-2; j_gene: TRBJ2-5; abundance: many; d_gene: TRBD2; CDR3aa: CASRKSGGGETQYF; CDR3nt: TGTGCCAGCAGGAAGAGCGGGGGAGGCGAGACCCAGTACTTC
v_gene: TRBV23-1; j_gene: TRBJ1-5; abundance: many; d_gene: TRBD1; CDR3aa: CASSQEGQEANQPQHF; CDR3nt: TGCGCCAGCAGTCAAGAAGGACAGGAGGCCAATCAGCCCCAGCATTTT
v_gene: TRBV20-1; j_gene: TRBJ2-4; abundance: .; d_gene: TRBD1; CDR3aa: CSATDRGPAKNIQYF; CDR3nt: TGCAGTGCTACTGACAGGGGGCCGGCCAAAAACATTCAGTACTTC
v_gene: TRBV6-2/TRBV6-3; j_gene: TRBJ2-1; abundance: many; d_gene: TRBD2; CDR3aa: CASRPSGSYNEQFF; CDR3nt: TGTGCCAGCCGCCCTAGCGGGAGCTACAATGAGCAGTTCTTC
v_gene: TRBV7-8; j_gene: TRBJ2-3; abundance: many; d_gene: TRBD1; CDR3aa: CASSSGAGQAWADTQYF; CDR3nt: TGTGCCAGCAGCTCTGGGGCCGGACAGGCCTGGGCAGATACGCAGTATTTT
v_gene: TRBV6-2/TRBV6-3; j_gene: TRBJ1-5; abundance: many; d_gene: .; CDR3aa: CASSYPGRAQPQHF; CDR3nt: TGTGCCAGCAGTTACCCCGGCAGGGCTCAGCCCCAGCATTTT
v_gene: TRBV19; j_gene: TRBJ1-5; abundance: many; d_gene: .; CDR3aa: CASKKLQAGSNQPQHF; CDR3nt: TGTGCCAGTAAGAAGTTACAGGCGGGGAGCAATCAGCCCCAGCATTTT
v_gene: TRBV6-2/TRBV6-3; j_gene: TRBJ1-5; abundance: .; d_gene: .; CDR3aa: CASNKAGSDQPQHF; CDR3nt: TGTGCCAGCAACAAGGCAGGGTCGGATCAGCCCCAGCATTTT
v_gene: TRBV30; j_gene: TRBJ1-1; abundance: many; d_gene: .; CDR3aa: CAWSVLQNTEAFF; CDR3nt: TGTGCCTGGAGTGTACTGCAGAACACTGAAGCTTTCTTT
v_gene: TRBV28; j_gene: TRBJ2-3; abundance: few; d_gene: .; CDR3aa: CASSPTNTNTDTQYF; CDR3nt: TGTGCCAGCAGCCCCACTAACACTAACACAGATACGCAGTATTTT
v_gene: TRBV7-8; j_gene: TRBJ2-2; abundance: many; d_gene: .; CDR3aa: CASSPNPGLNTGELFF; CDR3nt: TGTGCCAGCAGCCCCAATCCCGGACTGAACACCGGGGAGCTGTTTTTT
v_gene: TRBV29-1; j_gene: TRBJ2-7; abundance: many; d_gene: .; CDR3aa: CSVEDSGRASSYEQYF; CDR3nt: TGCAGCGTTGAAGATTCTGGCAGGGCGAGCTCCTACGAGCAGTACTTC
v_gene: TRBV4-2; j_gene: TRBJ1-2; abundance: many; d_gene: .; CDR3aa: CASSQPDSPYSYTF; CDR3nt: TGTGCCAGCAGCCAACCCGACAGCCCGTATAGCTACACCTTC
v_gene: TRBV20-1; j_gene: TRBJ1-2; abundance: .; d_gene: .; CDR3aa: CSASPGNYGYTF; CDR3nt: TGCAGTGCTAGTCCAGGGAACTATGGCTACACCTTC
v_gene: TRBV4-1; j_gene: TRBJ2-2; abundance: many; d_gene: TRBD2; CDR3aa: CASSQVPAGVTGELFF; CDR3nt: TGCGCCAGCAGCCAAGTTCCAGCGGGAGTCACCGGGGAGCTGTTTTTT
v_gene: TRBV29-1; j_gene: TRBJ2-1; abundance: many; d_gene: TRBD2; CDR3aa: CSVEDWSGGGSYNEQFF; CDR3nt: TGCAGCGTTGAAGATTGGAGCGGGGGGGGCTCCTACAATGAGCAGTTCTTC
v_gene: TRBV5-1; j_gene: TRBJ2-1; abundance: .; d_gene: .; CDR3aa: CASSLNGHPYNEQFF; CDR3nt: TGCGCCAGCAGCTTGAACGGGCATCCCTACAATGAGCAGTTCTTC
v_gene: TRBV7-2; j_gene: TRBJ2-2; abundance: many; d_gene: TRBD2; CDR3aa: CASSARLAGVGGELFF; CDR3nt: TGTGCCAGCAGCGCCCGACTAGCGGGAGTAGGAGGGGAGCTGTTTTTT
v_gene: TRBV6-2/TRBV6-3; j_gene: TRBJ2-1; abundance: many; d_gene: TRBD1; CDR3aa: CASSYSPRQGNEQFF; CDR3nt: TGTGCCAGCAGTTACTCCCCCCGACAGGGCAATGAGCAGTTCTTC
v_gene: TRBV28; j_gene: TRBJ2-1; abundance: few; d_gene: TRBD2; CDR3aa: CASTFPLAGVGYNEQFF; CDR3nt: TGTGCCAGCACCTTCCCCTTGGCGGGAGTGGGGTACAATGAGCAGTTCTTC
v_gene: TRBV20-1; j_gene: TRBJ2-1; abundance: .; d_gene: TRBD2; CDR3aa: CSASWGVGGRGEQFF; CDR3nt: TGCAGTGCTAGTTGGGGCGTGGGGGGGAGGGGTGAGCAGTTCTTC
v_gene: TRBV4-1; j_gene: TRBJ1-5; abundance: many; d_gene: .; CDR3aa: CASSQDGGYSNQPQHF; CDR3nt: TGCGCCAGCAGCCAAGACGGTGGATATAGCAATCAGCCCCAGCATTTT
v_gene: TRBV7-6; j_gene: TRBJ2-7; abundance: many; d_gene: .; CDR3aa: CASSPGPRGTYEQYF; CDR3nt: TGTGCCAGCAGCCCCGGGCCCAGGGGTACCTACGAGCAGTACTTC
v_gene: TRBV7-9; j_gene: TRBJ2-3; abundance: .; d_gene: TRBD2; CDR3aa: CASSHRTAGGPVSTDTQYF; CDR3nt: TGTGCCAGCAGCCACCGTACAGCGGGAGGGCCGGTTAGCACAGATACGCAGTATTTT
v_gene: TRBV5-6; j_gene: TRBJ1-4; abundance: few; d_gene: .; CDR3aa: CASSFYHTGGEKLFF; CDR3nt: TGTGCCAGCAGCTTCTACCATACCGGTGGAGAAAAACTGTTTTTT
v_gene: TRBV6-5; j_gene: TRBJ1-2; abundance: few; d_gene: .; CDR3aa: CASSYASGTPRVGYTF; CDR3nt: TGTGCCAGCAGTTACGCCTCCGGGACGCCGAGGGTAGGCTACACCTTC